One and the same sample provided the 29 T cell receptor beta chains below, sequenced in a study of cytomegalovirus exposure and HLA in healthy donors. Primers for the PCR totalled 60 Vbeta and 13 Jbeta. Some clones are missing from TCRdb's copy, which holds only in-frame ones; the method was immunoSEQ multiplex PCR. The table shows 35,000 to 45,000 clones, with approximately 70% occurring only once. The sequencing input was PBMCs. The receptors derive from a man aged 25-45 years in good health and CMV-seronegative.

J is TRBJ2-7 and V is TRBV7-2; 9 bases match TRBD1. Looked up from germline, CDR1 is SGHTA and CDR2 is FQGNSA. V lost 5 bases to trimming and J lost 2 bases; unmatched junction nucleotides: 10. CDR3 size: 16 residues. In DNA, the CDR3 is TGTGCCAGCAGCGGAAGCGGGACAGGGTCCCCCTACGAGCAGTACTTC. Translating gives CASSGSGTGSPYEQYF.

The CDR3 loop reads CASSKTETQYF. As DNA, the CDR3 is TGTGCCAGCAGCAAGACTGAGACCCAGTACTTC. The V call is TRBV7-2, the J call TRBJ2-5, with D uncertain. Trimming stripped 5 bases from V and 5 bases from J, with 6 bases between. The CDR3 extends over 11 amino acids. Looked up from germline, CDR1 is SGHTA and CDR2 is FQGNSA.

This chain connects TRBV9 to TRBJ2-1, with D perhaps TRBD2 (6 bases). CDR1 and CDR2 (germline): SGDLS, YYNGEE. The CDR3 contains 14 residues. V lost 2 bases to trimming and J lost 7 bases, with 13 bases between them. As DNA, the CDR3 is TGTGCCAGCAGCGTCTCTCTTGGGGGGAATGAGCAGTTCTTC. Translated: CASSVSLGGNEQFF.

The rearrangement uses TRBV4-2 and TRBJ2-2; 13 bases line up with TRBD2. CDR3 length: 17 amino acids. In germline, CDR1 is LGHNA, CDR2 YNFKEQ. V dropped 4 bases and J dropped 7; count of bases not matched to a gene: 9. The CDR3, as DNA: TGTGCCAGCAGCCCCTTAGGCACTAGCGGGGGGGGCGGGGAGCTGTTTTTT. Translated, it gives CASSPLGTSGGGGELFF.

In its sample, this clone was seen a few times. The V call is TRBV5-4, the J call TRBJ1-1; D not certain. The germline gives CDR1 SGHNT, CDR2 YYREEE (reference sequence). The V and J ends lost 2 bases and 0 bases respectively, with 14 bases between them. This CDR3 is 16 amino acids long. The CDR3 region is CASSFVSAGMNTEAFF. The CDR3 DNA follows: TGTGCCAGCAGCTTCGTGTCGGCGGGTATGAACACTGAAGCTTTCTTT.

The chain uses TRBV20-1 and TRBJ1-2, with D hard to call. CDR3 length equals 9 residues. CDR1 is DFQATT, CDR2 SNEGSKA, per germline (reference sequence). V shed 8 bases and J shed 4 bases, with 5 bases lying between them. The CDR3 DNA is TGCAGTCCGGGCTATGGCTACACCTTC. It encodes CSPGYGYTF.

On this clone: Other DNA sequences within the sample encode an identical CDR3. The rearrangement joins TRBV6-1 to TRBJ2-5, with TRBD2 identical over 11 bases. Germline trimming cut 4 bases from V and 4 bases from J; bases unmatched to any gene: 2. The CDR3 sequence is 14 residues long. Germline CDR1 and CDR2: MNHNS and SASEGT. Here the CDR3 reads CASSALAGGETQYF. CDR3 sequence (DNA): TGTGCCAGCAGTGCTCTAGCGGGAGGAGAGACCCAGTACTTC.

The J gene is TRBJ2-3, the V gene TRBV15; 12 bases map to TRBD1. With V trimmed by 5 bases and J by 6 bases, 6 bases remained unmatched. The germline V gene has CDR1 LNHNV and CDR2 YYDKDF (reference sequence). The CDR3 covers 15 residues. CDR3 protein: CATSPRDRGQDTQYF. The CDR3 nucleotides are TGTGCCACCAGCCCGCGGGACAGGGGGCAGGATACGCAGTATTTT.

This clone turned up a few times. J is TRBJ1-1 and V is TRBV9; 11 positions match TRBD1. The germline gives CDR1 SGDLS, CDR2 YYNGEE. Trimming at V came to 3 bases and at J to 4 bases, leaving 5 bases not matched to a gene. CDR3 length: 15 amino acids. The CDR3 loop reads CASSARTGGVTEAFF. The DNA of the CDR3 is TGTGCCAGCAGCGCAAGGACAGGGGGCGTCACTGAAGCTTTCTTT.

The chain carries TRBV7-8 and TRBJ1-1, with D perhaps TRBD1 (5 bases). Germline V gene lookup returns CDR1 SGHVS and CDR2 FQNEAQ. Between the trimmed V and J ends, which lost 1 base and 4 bases, there was a span of 13 bases. The CDR3 totals 15 residues. Here the CDR3 reads CASSLVPGRATEAFF. In nucleotides, the CDR3 is TGTGCCAGCAGCTTAGTACCAGGGAGGGCCACTGAAGCTTTCTTT. Filled out from reference TRBV7-8 and TRBJ1-1, the complete variable domain reads GAGVSQSPRYKVAKRGQDVALRCDPISGHVSLFWYQQALGQGPEFLTYFQNEAQLDKSGLPSDRFFAERPEGSVSTLKIQRTQQEDSAVYLCASSLVPGRATEAFFGQGTRLTVV.

The V and J genes are TRBV29-1 and TRBJ2-5; TRBD2 aligns across 7 bases. The CDR3 extends over 12 amino acids. Germline-derived CDR1 and CDR2 are SQVTM and ANQGSEA. V lost 6 bases and J lost 2; bases outside the gene matches: 3. The CDR3, as DNA: TGCAGCGTCAGACTAGCACAAGAGACCCAGTACTTC. This codes for CSVRLAQETQYF.

This clone has only a few counts. The sample has other DNA sequences that encode this CDR3 too. This chain links TRBV18 with TRBJ1-1; 7 nucleotides match TRBD1. This CDR3 is built from 13 residues. V lost 5 bases to trimming and J lost 2 bases; unmatched junction nucleotides: 2. Looked up from germline, CDR1 is KGHSH and CDR2 is LQKENI. CDR3 amino acids: CASSGQANTEAFF. The CDR3 DNA reads TGTGCCAGCTCAGGACAGGCTAACACTGAAGCTTTCTTT.

This chain uses TRBV5-1 with TRBJ2-2, with D perhaps matching TRBD2 (5 bases). Germline CDR1 SGHRS, CDR2 YFSETQ. The CDR3 is 14 residues long. V lost 7 bases to trimming and J lost 2 bases, with 12 bases between them. CDR3 nucleotide sequence: TGCGCCAGCGGGCTGACGGGAAACACCGGGGAGCTGTTTTTT. It is translated as CASGLTGNTGELFF.

This clone has only one observation. The V gene is TRBV4-1, the J gene TRBJ2-7, with a weak D call TRBD2 (7 bases). V lost 3 bases and J lost 1, with 16 bases in between. Germline-derived CDR1 and CDR2 are MGHRA and YSYEKL. CDR3 length: 16 amino acids. The DNA of the CDR3 is TGCGCCAGCAGCCATCCCGGGGGGCCAGTGTCCTACGAGCAGTACTTC. Amino acids: CASSHPGGPVSYEQYF.

This clone was counted once. The chain uses TRBV29-1 and TRBJ2-4, with a weak D call TRBD1 (6 bases). The CDR3 totals 16 residues. Trimming removed 5 bases at V and 1 base at J, with 18 bases between. CDR1 is SQVTM and CDR2 is ANQGSEA in the germline V gene. Here the CDR3 reads CSVNYSGVGAKNIQYF. The CDR3 DNA is TGCAGCGTTAATTACTCAGGGGTCGGGGCCAAAAACATTCAGTACTTC. Based on the CDR3 plus reference TRBV29-1 and TRBJ2-4, the full variable domain is SAVISQKPSRDICQRGTSLTIQCQVDSQVTMMFWYRQQPGQSLTLIATANQGSEATYESGFVIDKFPISRPNLTFSTLTVSNMSPEDSSIYLCSVNYSGVGAKNIQYFGAGTRLSVL.

This rearrangement joins TRBV11-2 to TRBJ1-6; 9 positions match TRBD1. Germline loops: CDR1 SGHAT, CDR2 FQNNGV. The V gene end was trimmed by 5 bases and the J gene end by 10 bases; junction bases not matched to a gene: 9. The CDR3 totals 15 residues. The CDR3 is CASSPQQGARSPLHF. The DNA for the CDR3 is TGTGCCAGCAGCCCCCAACAGGGGGCGAGGTCACCCCTCCACTTT.

This clone has a handful of counts. The chain joins TRBV11-2 to TRBJ1-4; no clear D gene. Trimming left V 0 bases short and J 9 bases short, with 17 bases between. The CDR3 runs to 16 residues. Germline CDR1 is SGHAT and CDR2 is FQNNGV. CDR3: CASSLDIWAGSKKLFF. The CDR3 bases are TGTGCCAGCAGCTTAGATATCTGGGCGGGATCGAAAAAACTGTTTTTT.

This chain joins TRBV7-9 and TRBJ1-1, with 7 nucleotides matching TRBD1. This CDR3 has 17 amino acids. The V gene's germline CDR1 is SEHNR and CDR2 FQNEAQ (reference sequence). V lost 3 bases and J lost 4; bases outside the gene matches: 14. The CDR3 DNA sequence: TGTGCCAGCAGCTTCGGACAGGATATAAACTTGGGCACTGAAGCTTTCTTT. It encodes CASSFGQDINLGTEAFF. Together with reference TRBV7-9 and TRBJ1-1, the CDR3 gives the full variable domain: DTGVSQNPRHKITKRGQNVTFRCDPISEHNRLYWYRQTLGQGPEFLTYFQNEAQLEKSRLLSDRFSAERPKGSFSTLEIQRTEQGDSAMYLCASSFGQDINLGTEAFFGQGTRLTVV.

The rearrangement joins TRBV10-3 to TRBJ1-1, with TRBD1 as a possible D gene (6 bases). CDR1 is ENHRY and CDR2 is SYGVKD in the germline V gene. CDR3 length: 16 amino acids. V lost 11 bases and J 0 bases, leaving 22 bases between the germline ends. CDR3 sequence: CASQTGLFQMNTEAFF. The CDR3 region has the DNA TGTGCCTCTCAGACAGGACTTTTTCAAATGAACACTGAAGCTTTCTTT.

This clone was seen more than once but under ten times. The chain is built from TRBV7-9 and TRBJ2-1; 8 positions match TRBD1. Unmatched junction bases numbered 12, after V lost 5 bases and J lost 9 bases. CDR1 and CDR2 (germline): SEHNR, FQNEAQ (reference sequence). The length of the CDR3 is 15 residues. CDR3 in amino acids: CASSLQAGGWSEQFF. The CDR3 DNA is TGTGCCAGCAGCCTACAGGCAGGGGGCTGGAGTGAGCAGTTCTTC.

The rearrangement joins TRBV5-4 to TRBJ2-3; 10 bases are a match to TRBD2. V trimming: 5 bases; J trimming: 5 bases; junction bases outside the gene matches: 11. The germline V gene has CDR1 SGHNT and CDR2 YYREEE (reference sequence). This CDR3 spans 16 amino acids. CDR3 residues: CASSSRLAGAEDTQYF. CDR3 DNA: TGTGCCAGCAGTTCCCGTCTAGCGGGAGCCGAAGATACGCAGTATTTT.

The chain joins TRBV25-1 to TRBJ2-7; 10 nucleotides line up with TRBD1. The trim removed 6 bases at V and 5 bases at J, leaving 4 bases unmatched. The CDR3 runs to 13 residues. Germline values: CDR1 MGHDK, CDR2 SYGVNS. The CDR3 DNA follows: TGTGCCAGCAGGGGGACAGGGGCCCACGAGCAGTACTTC. Translating it yields CASRGTGAHEQYF.

The chain joins TRBV2 to TRBJ2-1; 11 nucleotides line up with TRBD2. Germline lookup yields CDR1 SNHLY and CDR2 FYNNEI. Unmatched junction bases numbered 13, after V lost 6 bases and J lost 6 bases. This CDR3 region has 17 residues. Written as DNA, the CDR3 is TGTGCCAGCAGGGCCTCCGGGACTAGCGGCCCCGGCAATGAGCAGTTCTTC. Translation gives CASRASGTSGPGNEQFF.

V is TRBV6-5 and J is TRBJ2-2; 12 bases line up with TRBD2. The CDR3 has 15 amino acids. Germline lookup yields CDR1 MNHEY and CDR2 SVGAGI. The V gene end was trimmed by 5 bases and the J gene end by 4 bases; junction bases not matched to a gene: 2. The CDR3, as DNA: TGTGCCAGCAGTCTGACTAGCGGGGGCACCGGGGAGCTGTTTTTT. Translation gives CASSLTSGGTGELFF.

This chain joins TRBV28 and TRBJ1-4; TRBD1 might be the D (6 bases). The CDR3 has 14 amino acids. CDR1 is MDHEN and CDR2 is SYDVKM in the germline V gene. Between the trimmed V and J ends, which lost 2 bases and 16 bases, there was a span of 20 bases. As DNA, the CDR3 is TGTGCCAGCAGTTTAGGACAGCCGCTCCGAAAGGGGTTTTTT. It specifies CASSLGQPLRKGFF.

This chain connects TRBV4-1 to TRBJ1-5; 11 positions agree with TRBD1. Trimming at V came to 3 bases and at J to 10 bases, leaving 11 bases not matched to a gene. There are 16 residues in the CDR3. The germline CDR1 and CDR2 sequences are MGHRA and YSYEKL. The CDR3 loop is CASSQEGQGGGGPQHF. CDR3 DNA: TGCGCCAGCAGCCAGGAGGGACAGGGGGGTGGAGGACCCCAGCATTTT.

This clone came up a few times. The gene calls are TRBV6-6 and TRBJ1-1; D gene uncertain. CDR3 length: 11 amino acids. Trimming shortened V by 4 bases and J by 7 bases, and 7 bases separated the two germline ends. From germline, CDR1 is MNHNY and CDR2 SVGAGI (reference sequence). The CDR3 region is CASSLIGEAFF. In DNA form, the CDR3 reads TGTGCCAGCAGTTTGATCGGTGAAGCTTTCTTT.

The genes are TRBV4-1 and TRBJ2-7, with D unresolved. V was shortened by 2 bases and J by 1 base, with 12 bases between the two germline ends. The CDR3 is 15 residues long. CDR1 and CDR2 (germline): MGHRA, YSYEKL. This CDR3 reads CASSQSTVGSYEQYF. CDR3 DNA: TGCGCCAGCAGCCAATCCACAGTTGGTTCCTACGAGCAGTACTTC.

V and J are TRBV10-3 and TRBJ1-5; D is unresolved. The CDR3 sequence is 12 residues long. V was cut by 3 bases and J by 5 bases, with 5 bases left in between. Germline-derived CDR1 and CDR2 are ENHRY and SYGVKD. CDR3 residues: CAISEGDQPQHF. In nucleotides, the CDR3 is TGTGCCATCAGTGAAGGAGATCAGCCCCAGCATTTT.